What follows is one T cell receptor beta chain and its context. The entry originates in a study of blood T cell repertoires in COVID-19. TCRdb's copy holds only in-frame clones and misses some; the assay was immunoSEQ multiplex PCR. Found here are more than 80,000 clones, 90% of them singletons; the top ten hold about 6.3%. The CDR3 runs 17 residues. Germline V gene lookup returns CDR1 LGHNA and CDR2 YSLEER. V was pared by 0 bases and J by 0 bases, with 4 bases of the junction left unmatched. The origin of this receptor is a man younger than 35 with COVID-19, enrolled during active disease. V usage is TRBV4-3 and J usage is TRBJ2-1, with 8 nucleotides matching TRBD2. Specimen: peripheral blood. In DNA form, the CDR3 reads TGCGCCAGCAGCCAAGAGACTAGCGTGAGCTCCTACAATGAGCAGTTCTTC. Amino acids: CASSQETSVSSYNEQFF.